What follows is one T cell receptor (beta chain) and its context. Trimming stripped 3 bases from V and 4 bases from J, with 9 bases between. This CDR3 has 14 residues. Germline V lookup: CDR1 MGHRA, CDR2 YSYEKL. This record comes from a study of blood T cell repertoires in COVID-19. Study summary: The study drew acute and convalescent COVID-19 samples from the United States, Italy and Spain. Nucleic acid was either cDNA or gDNA, and it came from T cells, B-cell-depleted T cells, or PBMCs.

Some clones are missing from TCRdb's copy, which holds only in-frame ones; the method was immunoSEQ multiplex PCR. The sample holds under 300,000 clones; almost 90% are singletons and the top ten take 2.1%. The chain employs TRBV4-1 and TRBJ2-2; D call uncertain. This sequence was found in a woman in her sixties or seventies with COVID-19, enrolled during active disease. The specimen sequenced was peripheral blood. The chain's CDR3 is CASSHSDFTGELFF. DNA for the CDR3: TGCGCCAGCAGCCATTCAGACTTCACCGGGGAGCTGTTTTTT.